This TCR beta chain was recorded in a study of beta chain features in type 1 diabetes (dated by TCRdb to between 2017 and 2018). Looking at the study overall: Mean age, gender distribution, total cell number and subset yield were not different between patients and healthy donors. Regulatory and stem cell-like memory subsets were isolated from only 8 patients and about 8 healthy donors, whereas naive and central memory subsets came from all 28 donors. Across all samples, around 99 million sorted cells were examined, and cell number per subset correlated strongly with RNA yield. In the study, recently diagnosed type 1 diabetes patients and matched healthy donors were compared on the TCRB repertoires of their sorted circulating CD4+ T cell subsets.

A distance of 15 bases separates the germline ends of V and J, which lose 4 bases and 8 bases respectively. Its CDR3 holds 15 amino acids, cysteine through phenylalanine. Only CDR3 DNA remains: 45 bases, in frame from the first base. From the germline V gene, CDR1 is ENHRY and CDR2 is SYGVKD. The full study reports these points: Naive, central memory and regulatory TCRB repertoires appeared more similar among patients than among healthy donors. Type 1 diabetes patients showed a moderate but significant shortening of TCRB CDR3 length in all four CD4+ subsets. PCR may preferentially amplify shorter templates, but because patient and control samples were amplified and corrected together, any resulting skew would affect both groups equally. Because cDNA rather than genomic DNA was sequenced, highly expressing activated cells could have been over-represented, although no difference in activation and CD3 levels was found between groups. Only small numbers of individuals were included in the HLA sub-analyses, which left unresolved whether HLA type had any influence on TCRB rearrangement. At VDJ recombination sites, type 1 diabetes patients had fewer insertions and more deleted nucleotides, which implies abnormalities in thymic rearrangement.

This clone has more than one count but fewer than ten. Its recognized antigen is unknown. The input lacks base qualities; no much larger clone sits a single base away. A single peripheral blood draw of roughly 0.11 L on average was collected from each donor into heparinised tubes. A BD FACSAria II and a panel including CD45RO, CCR7, CD25, CD127, CD95 and CD27 were used to sort naive, central memory, regulatory and stem cell-like memory CD4+ T cells. A purity above 95% was achieved for all sorted populations. PBMCs were separated immediately by Lymphoprep density gradient centrifugation and were stained directly, without being cultured. To minimize batch effects, samples were stained and sorted in pairs, one healthy donor with one patient per experiment. The High Capacity cDNA Reverse Transcription Kit was used to reverse transcribe all of the isolated RNA, meaning that expressed TCRB transcripts were what got sequenced. Deep immunoSEQ sequencing was performed on naive, central memory and regulatory T cell samples, with an average of around 3.5 million total reads per sample. Sorted cells were lysed in RLT buffer, and RNA was extracted using DNase-treated RNeasy Micro or Mini kits according to cell number. Each cell subset was processed separately to prevent cross-contamination, with patient and healthy donor samples processed together. Using the immunoSEQ multiplex PCR, TCRB sequences were amplified from cDNA into 87-bp fragments spanning the CDR3 region. Amplicons were sequenced on the Illumina HiSeq platform. Turning to the authors' computational methods: PCR bias was corrected computationally using synthetic template baselines, and reads within Hamming distance 2 were collapsed, with unmergeable singletons discarded. Reads were aligned against IMGT so that V, D and J genes, CDR3 length and insertions or deletions at six rearrangement sites could be assigned. Clonotype counts were normalized to sorted cell number within each subset before computing true diversity and Gini coefficients with the tcR R package. The overlap coefficient, calculated on TCRB nucleotide sequences, was used to quantify repertoire sharing. As a proxy for the pre-selection repertoire, out-of-frame TCRB sequences from naive cells were analyzed. TCRdb stores this immuneACCESS table with in-frame sequences only. Part of the clones is absent; in the studies checked, under half of the shortfall reflects unresolved V genes, and no reason is known for the rest. V, J and clone size were drawn from that table, and D and trimming were deduced from the DNA. The sample includes under 800,000 clones, with roughly a sixth observed a single time. Together, the top ten hold approximately 0.099% of the sample.

Sequencing used naive CD4+ T cells from blood. The cell subset or site label, read with the paper, signifies: true naive CD4+ T cells. The TCR comes from a man in his late teens or twenties in good health. Recombination joined TRBV10-3 with TRBJ1-6; the D gene identity is not certain. The nucleotides read TGTGCCATCAGTGGTAATGGATTTCGGGATTCACCCCTCCACTTT. It translates as CAISGNGFRDSPLHF.